Below, 14 T cell receptor beta chains from the same sample are listed, as sequenced in a study of T cell responses to AZD1222 COVID-19 vaccine. Measured with immunoSEQ multiplex PCR; TCRdb has only the in-frame clones, and not every one. The profile shows tens of thousands of clones, around 82% of them singletons. The specimen comprised peripheral blood, sampled 28 days after the second AZD1222 dose. The receptors were sampled from an adult who received the AZD1222 COVID-19 vaccine.

The chain recombines TRBV5-1 with TRBJ2-3; no firm D call. Germline V CDR1 and CDR2: SGHRS, YFSETQ. CDR3 length: 15 amino acids. V shed 1 base and J shed 1 base, with 10 bases lying between them. The CDR3 region is CASSLIFGGTDTQYF. The DNA for the CDR3 is TGCGCCAGCAGCTTGATATTTGGTGGCACAGATACGCAGTATTTT.

This chain uses TRBV2 with TRBJ2-2, with D tentatively TRBD1 (6 bases). Per the germline V gene, CDR1 is SNHLY and CDR2 is FYNNEI. CDR3 size: 16 residues. V was trimmed by 2 bases and J by 1 base, leaving 11 bases between them. CDR3 sequence reads: CASSERGTMNTGELFF. CDR3 in DNA: TGTGCCAGCAGTGAAAGGGGGACCATGAACACCGGGGAGCTGTTTTTT. Full variable domain (outside the CDR3, taken from reference TRBV2 and TRBJ2-2): EPEVTQTPSHQVTQMGQEVILRCVPISNHLYFYWYRQILGQKVEFLVSFYNNEISEKSEIFDDQFSVERPDGSNFTLKIRSTKLEDSAMYFCASSERGTMNTGELFFGEGSRLTVL.

The chain links TRBV14 to TRBJ2-5, with a possible D match to TRBD2 (6 bases). CDR3 size: 15 residues. V was pared by 0 bases and J by 2 bases, with 10 bases between. Germline CDR1 is SGHDN and CDR2 is FVKESK. CDR3 coding DNA: TGTGCCAGCAGCCAAGATCTTGGGGGGCAAGAGACCCAGTACTTC. Amino acid sequence: CASSQDLGGQETQYF.

This chain connects TRBV30 to TRBJ1-4, with TRBD1 as a possible D gene (5 bases). In germline, CDR1 is GTSNPN, CDR2 SVGIG (reference sequence). The ends were cut back, 1 base at V and 6 bases at J, with 18 bases in the middle. The CDR3 has 16 amino acids. The CDR3 protein is CAWSGSRGSWDEKLFF. CDR3 nucleotide sequence: TGTGCCTGGAGTGGATCTCGGGGCTCCTGGGATGAAAAACTGTTTTTT.

The gene calls are TRBV27 and TRBJ2-2, with D hard to call. The CDR3 extends over 12 amino acids. Germline CDR1 MNHEY, CDR2 SMNVEV (reference sequence). V was shortened by 4 bases and J by 6 bases, with 6 bases between the two germline ends. This chain's CDR3 is CASSYYPGELFF. CDR3 sequence (DNA): TGTGCCAGCAGTTATTATCCCGGGGAGCTGTTTTTT.

V is TRBV23-1 and J is TRBJ2-5, with D hard to call. TRBV23-1 has ORF status, its function being uncertain. The V and J ends lost 0 bases and 2 bases respectively, with 4 bases between them. The CDR3 covers 13 residues. The CDR3: CASSQSGQETQYF. The CDR3 coding sequence is TGCGCCAGCAGTCAATCGGGGCAAGAGACCCAGTACTTC.

For this clone: This specimen includes other DNA sequences encoding the same CDR3. The gene calls are TRBV3-1 (or the pseudogene TRBV3-2) and TRBJ1-5; possibly TRBD1 for D (6 bases). Looked up from germline, CDR1 is LGHDT and CDR2 is YNNKEL (reference sequence). V gave up 0 bases and J gave up 4 bases, with 10 bases separating them. The CDR3 is 15 amino acids. The CDR3 sequence is CASSQEQGRNQPQHF. The DNA for the CDR3 is TGTGCCAGCAGCCAAGAACAGGGACGGAATCAGCCCCAGCATTTT.

The chain carries TRBV28 and TRBJ2-7; D possibly corresponds to TRBD1 (6 bases). V was trimmed by 6 bases and J by 4 bases, leaving 16 bases between them. Germline-derived CDR1 and CDR2 are MDHEN and SYDVKM. CDR3 length: 14 amino acids. The CDR3: CASSSAGTNYEQYF. CDR3 DNA: TGTGCCAGCAGCTCCGCCGGGACAAATTACGAGCAGTACTTC.

V and J are TRBV7-9 and TRBJ2-3; D is perhaps TRBD2 (5 bases). The V gene lost 5 bases and the J gene lost 0 bases, with 18 bases spanning the gap. Germline assignment: CDR1 SEHNR and CDR2 FQNEAQ (reference sequence). CDR3 length equals 17 residues. The CDR3 region is CASSAAQRGYSTDTQYF. CDR3 DNA: TGTGCCAGCAGCGCCGCACAGCGAGGGTATAGCACAGATACGCAGTATTTT. Looking up the rest from reference TRBV7-9 and TRBJ2-3 gives the full variable domain: DTGVSQNPRHKITKRGQNVTFRCDPISEHNRLYWYRQTLGQGPEFLTYFQNEAQLEKSRLLSDRFSAERPKGSFSTLEIQRTEQGDSAMYLCASSAAQRGYSTDTQYFGPGTRLTVL.

V gene TRBV7-2 combines with J gene TRBJ2-5, with D uncertain. Looked up from germline, CDR1 is SGHTA and CDR2 is FQGNSA. The V end was cut by 4 bases, the J end by 5 bases, with 8 bases between. This CDR3 comprises 12 residues. This chain's CDR3 is CASSSPSETQYF. The CDR3 DNA sequence: TGTGCCAGCAGCTCACCCTCGGAGACCCAGTACTTC.

The chain uses TRBV4-2 and TRBJ2-7, with unresolved D. Germline loops: CDR1 LGHNA, CDR2 YNFKEQ. The CDR3 totals 16 residues. V lost 0 bases to trimming and J lost 0 bases, with 12 bases between them. Written as DNA, the CDR3 is TGTGCCAGCAGCCAAGAGCTTGATACCAGCTCCTACGAGCAGTACTTC. As protein: CASSQELDTSSYEQYF.

The chain's CDR3 is CASSEGGLAANSYEQYF. The CDR3 DNA reads as TGTGCCAGCAGTGAAGGCGGACTAGCGGCTAACTCCTACGAGCAGTACTTC. The chain combines TRBV6-1 with TRBJ2-7; 10 bases fit TRBD2. CDR1 and CDR2 from the germline V gene are MNHNS and SASEGT. The CDR3 totals 17 residues. V gave up 1 base and J gave up 0 bases; unmatched junction bases: 6.

The chain employs TRBV14 and TRBJ2-7; TRBD1 might be the D (5 bases). The CDR3 runs to 14 residues. CDR1 is SGHDN and CDR2 is FVKESK in the germline V gene. Trimming left V 6 bases short and J 6 bases short, with 18 bases between. CDR3: CASSRFTGLAEQYF. The CDR3 coding sequence is TGTGCCAGCAGTCGTTTCACAGGCTTGGCCGAGCAGTACTTC.

The rearrangement uses TRBV19 and TRBJ1-5, with TRBD1 identical over 7 bases. Germline CDR1 and CDR2: LNHDA and SQIVND (reference sequence). V was pared by 4 bases and J by 7 bases, with 7 bases of the junction left unmatched. The CDR3 extends over 14 amino acids. The CDR3 nucleotides are TGTGCCAGTAGTACAACAGGGGCTTCGCAGCCCCAGCATTTT. This sequence encodes CASSTTGASQPQHF.